One sample yielded the 19 T cell receptor beta chains listed below, sequenced in a study of Ad26.COV2.S vaccination and SARS-CoV-2 variants. Treatment described: some 20 received Ad26.COV2.S at low or high dose, single or two shots; about 5 received placebo; per-sample allocation not given. Day 63 following the first vaccine or placebo injection was when the samples were taken. The data were produced by immunoSEQ multiplex PCR, yet TCRdb's version contains in-frame clones alone and is incomplete. The sample has roughly 350,000 clones, around 87% seen once. Specimen: peripheral blood, collected in a trial of Ad26.COV2.S vaccine versus placebo. These receptors originate from a person between 18 and 60 years old who received the Ad26.COV2.S COVID-19 vaccine or a placebo.

Details on this clone: This CDR3 is also generated by other DNA sequences in the sample. The V and J genes are TRBV7-9 and TRBJ2-7, with D perhaps given as TRBD1 or TRBD2 (6 bases each). V was cut by 1 base and J by 6 bases, with 7 bases left in between. Germline loops: CDR1 SEHNR, CDR2 FQNEAQ (reference sequence). CDR3 length: 12 amino acids. CDR3 residues: CASSLEGGEQYF. CDR3 sequence (DNA): TGTGCCAGCAGCTTAGAGGGGGGCGAGCAGTACTTC.

This chain joins TRBV27 and TRBJ2-3, with D possibly being TRBD2 (6 bases). This CDR3 has 18 amino acids. Germline V CDR1 and CDR2: MNHEY, SMNVEV (reference sequence). The V and J ends lost 7 bases and 2 bases respectively, with 25 bases between them. CDR3 DNA sequence: TGTGCCAGCAACACTCTCAACGGAGGGCGCCCTTCCACAGATACGCAGTATTTT. Protein: CASNTLNGGRPSTDTQYF.

The rearrangement joins TRBV27 to TRBJ2-3, with D perhaps matching TRBD1 (5 bases). Trimming cost V 1 base and J 0 bases, with 11 bases left between them. The length of the CDR3 is 16 residues. CDR1 is MNHEY, CDR2 SMNVEV, per germline (reference sequence). The chain's CDR3 is CASSLFWTPSTDTQYF. The CDR3 DNA reads as TGTGCCAGCAGTTTATTCTGGACACCTAGCACAGATACGCAGTATTTT.

The chain is built from TRBV4-1 and TRBJ2-3; possibly TRBD1 for D (6 bases). This CDR3 is 14 amino acids long. Per the germline V gene, CDR1 is MGHRA and CDR2 is YSYEKL. The V end lost 1 base, the J end lost 3 bases, and 8 bases lay between the germline ends. The CDR3 region is CASSQVQGTDTQYF. The CDR3, as DNA: TGCGCCAGCAGCCAAGTACAGGGTACAGATACGCAGTATTTT.

The chain couples TRBV5-1 to TRBJ2-3; TRBD2 aligns across 9 bases. With V trimmed by 2 bases and J by 3 bases, 13 bases remained unmatched. From germline, CDR1 is SGHRS and CDR2 YFSETQ. The CDR3 spans 18 residues. CDR3 loop: CASSLPGLASGRTDTQYF. Here the CDR3 DNA reads TGCGCCAGCAGCTTACCGGGACTAGCTAGTGGGCGGACAGATACGCAGTATTTT.

The V gene is TRBV14, the J gene TRBJ2-5, with TRBD2 matching over 11 bases. Per germline, CDR1 SGHDN and CDR2 FVKESK. Germline trimming cut 4 bases from V and 2 bases from J; bases unmatched to any gene: 6. The CDR3 extends over 16 amino acids. The CDR3 region has the DNA TGTGCCAGCAGCCTGTTAGCGGGGGGGCGACAAGAGACCCAGTACTTC. Residues: CASSLLAGGRQETQYF.

The CDR3 loop is CASSYSPGLASDEQFF. The CDR3 nucleotides are TGTGCCAGCAGTTATTCGCCGGGACTAGCGAGCGATGAGCAGTTCTTC. J is TRBJ2-1 and V is TRBV6-5; 10 positions agree with TRBD2. The CDR3 covers 16 residues. Trimming took 3 bases from V and 8 from J; bases not matched to a gene: 10. Looked up from germline, CDR1 is MNHEY and CDR2 is SVGAGI.

This clone turned up a few times. This chain links TRBV15 with TRBJ1-3; D perhaps matches TRBD1 (6 bases). From germline, CDR1 is LNHNV and CDR2 YYDKDF (reference sequence). V shed 0 bases and J shed 0 bases, with 9 bases lying between them. The CDR3 has 16 amino acids. The CDR3 sequence is CATSRDWGASGNTIYF. The CDR3 bases are TGTGCCACCAGCAGAGATTGGGGGGCCTCTGGAAACACCATATATTTT.

V and J are TRBV14 and TRBJ2-3, with TRBD2 identical over 10 bases. CDR3 size: 17 residues. V trimming: 0 bases; J trimming: 6 bases; junction bases outside the gene matches: 9. Germline values: CDR1 SGHDN, CDR2 FVKESK. CDR3 sequence reads: CASSQDLPAGGQDTQYF. The CDR3 coding sequence is TGTGCCAGCAGCCAAGATCTACCAGCGGGGGGGCAGGATACGCAGTATTTT.

The chain carries TRBV4-1 and TRBJ2-4; 8 nucleotides align to TRBD1. This CDR3 comprises 16 residues. V lost 5 bases and J lost 8; bases outside the gene matches: 14. CDR1 is MGHRA and CDR2 is YSYEKL in the germline V gene. The DNA for the CDR3 is TGCGCCAGCAGCGGAGGTTTTGGACAGGGAGGAGACATTCAGTACTTC. Residues: CASSGGFGQGGDIQYF.

This clone was seen a single time. This chain uses TRBV5-6 with TRBJ1-2; TRBD1 matches at 8 bases. The ends lost 4 bases at V and 4 bases at J; junction bases unmatched: 6. This CDR3 region has 14 residues. CDR1 SGHDT and CDR2 YYEEEE come from the germline V gene. CDR3 coding DNA: TGTGCCAGCAGCCTGGGACAGGACGGCTATGGCTACACCTTC. Translating gives CASSLGQDGYGYTF.

The chain has TRBV5-1 and TRBJ2-2, with D perhaps given as TRBD1 or TRBD2 (6 bases each). Between the trimmed V and J ends, which lost 4 bases and 6 bases, there was a span of 13 bases. The V gene's germline CDR1 is SGHRS and CDR2 YFSETQ. This CDR3 region has 14 residues. CDR3 sequence (DNA): TGCGCCAGCAGCCCTTGGGGGGCCCCCGGGGAGCTGTTTTTT. Its protein is CASSPWGAPGELFF.

This clone was seen more than once but under ten times. The chain joins TRBV7-9 to TRBJ2-3; D is possibly TRBD1 (6 bases). Germline V gene data show CDR1 as SEHNR and CDR2 as FQNEAQ (reference sequence). The CDR3 is 12 amino acids. V was clipped by 8 bases and J by 5 bases, with 11 bases between them. CDR3 sequence reads: CASRKGVDTQYF. The CDR3 region has the DNA TGTGCCAGCCGCAAGGGGGTAGATACGCAGTATTTT.

To note about this clone: The sample carries other DNA sequences with the same CDR3. This sequence joins TRBV5-1 and TRBJ2-6; tentative D call: TRBD1 (5 bases). The CDR3 is made up of 13 amino acids. Germline loops: CDR1 SGHRS, CDR2 YFSETQ. Trimming took 8 bases from V and 0 from J, leaving 6 bases between them. CDR3 sequence reads: CASRGSGANVLTF. The CDR3 DNA follows: TGCGCCAGTAGGGGCTCTGGGGCCAACGTCCTGACTTTC. The variable domain in full, with the rest retrieved from reference TRBV5-1 and TRBJ2-6, is KAGVTQTPRYLIKTRGQQVTLSCSPISGHRSVSWYQQTPGQGLQFLFEYFSETQRNKGNFPGRFSGRQFSNSRSEMNVSTLELGDSALYLCASRGSGANVLTFGAGSRLTVL.

The chain combines TRBV6-1 with TRBJ2-7, with 9 nucleotides matching TRBD2. The J segment lost 5 bases and the V segment lost 2 bases, leaving 10 bases of the junction unmatched. Germline V gene lookup returns CDR1 MNHNS and CDR2 SASEGT. The CDR3 is 16 residues long. The CDR3 region has the DNA TGTGCCAGCAGTGAACGGCGGGGGGGCTCTGGGAACGAGCAGTACTTC. Translating it yields CASSERRGGSGNEQYF.

V usage is TRBV4-1 and J usage is TRBJ1-6, with D unresolved. Trimming shortened V by 0 bases and J by 4 bases, and 4 bases separated the two germline ends. The CDR3 has 14 amino acids. The germline gives CDR1 MGHRA, CDR2 YSYEKL. Here the CDR3 DNA reads TGCGCCAGCAGCCAAGAAGTATATAATTCACCCCTCCACTTT. Its protein is CASSQEVYNSPLHF.

The chain couples TRBV7-2 to TRBJ2-7, with 9 positions matching TRBD1. Germline-derived CDR1 and CDR2 are SGHTA and FQGNSA. The CDR3 covers 13 residues. Unmatched junction bases numbered 1, after V lost 5 bases and J lost 2 bases. In DNA, the CDR3 is TGTGCCAGCAGCCGGGACAGGGCCTACGAGCAGTACTTC. This gives the protein CASSRDRAYEQYF.

This clone was detected only a few times. The chain has TRBV4-2 and TRBJ1-2; D unresolved. CDR3 size: 16 residues. The germline CDR1 and CDR2 sequences are LGHNA and YNFKEQ. Trimming left V 0 bases short and J 2 bases short, with 13 bases between. The CDR3 reads CASSQDPLPPNYGYTF. CDR3 coding DNA: TGTGCCAGCAGCCAAGATCCCCTTCCCCCAAACTATGGCTACACCTTC.

The chain links TRBV13 to TRBJ2-5, with TRBD1 identical over 7 bases. V lost 4 bases and J lost 5; bases outside the gene matches: 13. CDR1 is PRHDT, CDR2 FYEKMQ, per germline (reference sequence). The CDR3 extends over 16 amino acids. CDR3 sequence: CASSSPQGPTGETQYF. In DNA form, the CDR3 reads TGTGCCAGCAGCTCGCCACAGGGGCCAACCGGGGAGACCCAGTACTTC.